A single sample is the source of the 31 T cell receptor beta chains below, sequenced in a study of shared clonotypes between healthy human individuals. The repertoire was sequenced with immunoSEQ multiplex PCR; TCRdb's copy has only in-frame clones and lacks some. Here the sample spans over a million clones, around three quarters being singletons. Sequencing was done on a sample of memory CD4+ T cells from PBMCs. Subset noted: CD45RA-negative fraction. These receptors all come from a man aged 18 to 29 in good health. Some clones in this sample may be carry-over from other donors' samples.

This chain uses TRBV2 with TRBJ2-6; D call uncertain. CDR3 length equals 14 residues. V was shortened by 2 bases and J by 4 bases, with 6 bases between the two germline ends. Germline V gives CDR1 SNHLY, CDR2 FYNNEI. The CDR3 DNA is TGTGCCAGCAGTGAAAGGGAAGGGGCCAACGTCCTGACTTTC. This sequence encodes CASSEREGANVLTF.

The chain links TRBV5-1 to TRBJ2-2; D is undetermined. Trimming pared 0 bases from V and 0 bases from J, leaving 9 bases between. The CDR3 is 16 amino acids. CDR1 is SGHRS and CDR2 is YFSETQ in the germline V gene. The CDR3 DNA reads as TGCGCCAGCAGCTTGGAGTCAGCTTCGAACACCGGGGAGCTGTTTTTT. Translating it yields CASSLESASNTGELFF.

The chain has TRBV19 and TRBJ1-5; tentatively, D is TRBD1 (5 bases). This CDR3 comprises 14 residues. Trimming took off 6 bases at V and 2 bases at J, with 11 bases between the two ends. CDR1 and CDR2 from the germline V gene are LNHDA and SQIVND (reference sequence). The CDR3: CASSSGRGNQPQHF. In DNA form, the CDR3 reads TGTGCCAGTAGCTCAGGGAGGGGCAATCAGCCCCAGCATTTT. Based on the CDR3 plus reference TRBV19 and TRBJ1-5, the full variable domain is DGGITQSPKYLFRKEGQNVTLSCEQNLNHDAMYWYRQDPGQGLRLIYYSQIVNDFQKGDIAEGYSVSREKKESFPLTVTSAQKNPTAFYLCASSSGRGNQPQHFGDGTRLSIL.

The chain uses TRBV7-8 and TRBJ1-2, with 11 nucleotides matching TRBD1. This CDR3 is 17 amino acids long. Germline CDR1 SGHVS, CDR2 FQNEAQ. V lost 3 bases to trimming and J lost 7 bases; unmatched junction nucleotides: 13. The CDR3 nucleotides are TGTGCCAGCAGCTTCACTCGGGACAGGGGGGGCAATTTTGGCTACACCTTC. Its translation is CASSFTRDRGGNFGYTF.

The count of this clone is one. The gene calls are TRBV5-6 and TRBJ1-2; no clear D gene. The germline V gene encodes CDR1 SGHDT and CDR2 YYEEEE. The CDR3 covers 15 residues. Trimming removed 5 bases from V and 6 bases from J, with 20 bases in between. CDR3 in DNA: TGTGCCAGCAGGTCTTTGTCTTGGGTAATTGATGGCTACACCTTC. This sequence encodes CASRSLSWVIDGYTF.

This clone was detected only once. This sequence joins TRBV19 and TRBJ2-7, with 7 bases aligning to TRBD1. Trimming removed 6 bases from V and 0 bases from J; junction bases left unmatched: 8. The CDR3 totals 15 residues. The V gene's germline CDR1 is LNHDA and CDR2 SQIVND (reference sequence). CDR3 bases: TGTGCCAGTAGCGCACAGGGGATCCTCTCCTACGAGCAGTACTTC. It yields the protein CASSAQGILSYEQYF.

The chain employs TRBV28 and TRBJ1-2; D remains ambiguous. The length of the CDR3 is 13 residues. Germline-derived CDR1 and CDR2 are MDHEN and SYDVKM. Trimming stripped 8 bases from V and 4 bases from J, with 14 bases between. In nucleotides, the CDR3 is TGTGCCAGCTTCACGAGGTGGGCCTATGGCTACACCTTC. Its translation: CASFTRWAYGYTF.

This chain links TRBV5-1 with TRBJ2-2; 8 bases line up with TRBD1. Trimming took 0 bases from V and 4 from J; bases not matched to a gene: 5. The CDR3 contains 16 residues. Germline V gene lookup returns CDR1 SGHRS and CDR2 YFSETQ. This chain's CDR3 is CASSLGRTGPTGELFF. The CDR3 DNA reads TGCGCCAGCAGCTTGGGGAGGACAGGGCCCACCGGGGAGCTGTTTTTT.

This sequence joins TRBV7-9 and TRBJ2-3, with no clear D. Trimming took off 5 bases at V and 4 bases at J, with 7 bases between the two ends. Germline CDR1 is SEHNR and CDR2 is FQNEAQ (reference sequence). There are 12 residues in the CDR3. CDR3 in amino acids: CASSAASDTQYF. CDR3 DNA: TGTGCCAGCAGCGCGGCGTCAGATACGCAGTATTTT.

This chain connects TRBV14 to TRBJ2-2, with D tentatively TRBD1 or TRBD2 (6 bases each). Trimming left V 3 bases short and J 3 bases short, with 14 bases between. This CDR3 is built from 16 residues. Looked up from germline, CDR1 is SGHDN and CDR2 is FVKESK. The CDR3 DNA follows: TGTGCCAGCAGCCAGGGTTCGGGGGCCTACACCGGGGAGCTGTTTTTT. Translating it yields CASSQGSGAYTGELFF. The variable domain in full, with the rest retrieved from reference TRBV14 and TRBJ2-2, is EAGVTQFPSHSVIEKGQTVTLRCDPISGHDNLYWYRRVMGKEIKFLLHFVKESKQDESGMPNNRFLAERTGGTYSTLKVQPAELEDSGVYFCASSQGSGAYTGELFFGEGSRLTVL.

In regard to this clone: A read error may explain this, as a much larger clone is one base away. The chain carries TRBV7-8 and TRBJ1-2; the D is unclear. The CDR3 contains 12 residues. Germline V CDR1 and CDR2: SGHVS, FQNEAQ. Deletions cut 1 base from V and 4 bases from J, with 4 bases between. The CDR3 DNA follows: TGTGCCAGCAGCTTAGGGACCTATGGCTACACCTTC. Translating gives CASSLGTYGYTF.

The V call is TRBV5-1, the J call TRBJ1-1, with 10 bases that match TRBD1. Trimming at V came to 3 bases and at J to 3 bases, leaving 11 bases not matched to a gene. Germline V gene lookup returns CDR1 SGHRS and CDR2 YFSETQ. This CDR3 has 17 amino acids. The CDR3 DNA is TGCGCCAGCAGCTCGGCACAGCCGGGACAGGGGTACACTGAAGCTTTCTTT. This codes for CASSSAQPGQGYTEAFF. The complete variable domain, with remaining parts taken from reference TRBV5-1 and TRBJ1-1, reads KAGVTQTPRYLIKTRGQQVTLSCSPISGHRSVSWYQQTPGQGLQFLFEYFSETQRNKGNFPGRFSGRQFSNSRSEMNVSTLELGDSALYLCASSSAQPGQGYTEAFFGQGTRLTVV.

The rearrangement joins TRBV5-6 to TRBJ2-1; TRBD2 aligns across 11 bases. The CDR3 length is 13 residues. The V gene's germline CDR1 is SGHDT and CDR2 YYEEEE. V shed 7 bases and J 8 bases; nucleotides not matched to a gene: 5. The CDR3 reads CASGIAGGDEQFF. Here the CDR3 DNA reads TGTGCCAGCGGAATAGCGGGAGGGGATGAGCAGTTCTTC.

The chain employs TRBV28 and TRBJ2-3, with 11 bases matching TRBD1. The CDR3 spans 15 residues. Germline V lookup: CDR1 MDHEN, CDR2 SYDVKM. Losses at the gene ends were 4 bases for V and 10 bases for J; bases not matched to a gene: 10. Written as DNA, the CDR3 is TGTGCCAGCAGTTCACCGGGACAGGGGGTTTTTGCGCAGTATTTT. Its translation: CASSSPGQGVFAQYF.

This clone was counted at least ten times. The rearrangement uses TRBV5-1 and TRBJ2-1; TRBD2 agrees at 8 bases. This CDR3 comprises 16 residues. Germline V gene data show CDR1 as SGHRS and CDR2 as YFSETQ. V lost 1 base and J lost 7; bases outside the gene matches: 10. CDR3 coding DNA: TGCGCCAGCAGCTTGCTGACTAGCGCGGTTTGGAATGAGCAGTTCTTC. Translating gives CASSLLTSAVWNEQFF.

The V gene is TRBV6-1, the J gene TRBJ2-7; the match to TRBD1 covers 7 bases. V was clipped by 8 bases and J by 3 bases; unmatched bases: 10. The germline CDR1 and CDR2 sequences are MNHNS and SASEGT. The CDR3 sequence is 14 residues long. The CDR3 DNA sequence: TGTGCCAGCCGACTCGACAGGGCTATCTACGAGCAGTACTTC. It yields the protein CASRLDRAIYEQYF.

The rearrangement joins TRBV5-1 to TRBJ2-3; D uncertain. The CDR3 is 15 residues long. The V end lost 0 bases, the J end lost 1 base, and 9 bases lay between the germline ends. Germline V lookup: CDR1 SGHRS, CDR2 YFSETQ. The CDR3 reads CASSLALPRTDTQYF. In nucleotides, the CDR3 is TGCGCCAGCAGCTTGGCCTTGCCGCGCACAGATACGCAGTATTTT.

This clone was counted once. The CDR3 DNA reads TGTGCCAGCACGCCGAGGACAGCCTACGAGCAGTACTTC. It yields the protein CASTPRTAYEQYF. The chain recombines TRBV28 with TRBJ2-7, with D perhaps TRBD1 (6 bases). The germline gives CDR1 MDHEN, CDR2 SYDVKM. CDR3 size: 13 residues. V lost 7 bases, J lost 2 bases, and 12 bases lay in between.

The chain recombines TRBV29-1 with TRBJ1-1; D not resolved. Trimming stripped 7 bases from V and 1 base from J, with 13 bases between. Germline V lookup: CDR1 SQVTM, CDR2 ANQGSEA. The CDR3 consists of 13 residues. CDR3 nucleotide sequence: TGCAGCGGACGGGAGACCCAGAACACTGAAGCTTTCTTT. The encoded protein is CSGRETQNTEAFF.

As for this clone: The identical CDR3 is also encoded by other nucleotide sequences in the sample. The rearrangement joins TRBV28 to TRBJ1-2, with 8 bases identical to TRBD1. V gave up 4 bases and J gave up 2 bases; unmatched junction bases: 6. This CDR3 has 15 amino acids. CDR1 is MDHEN and CDR2 is SYDVKM in the germline V gene. This CDR3 reads CASSSPGQANYGYTF. The CDR3 DNA sequence: TGTGCCAGCAGTTCCCCGGGACAGGCCAACTATGGCTACACCTTC.

The CDR3 loop reads CASSTRYEQFF. In DNA, the CDR3 is TGTGCCAGCAGCACCCGGTATGAGCAGTTCTTC. The chain combines TRBV7-8 with TRBJ2-1; D unclear. The V gene's germline CDR1 is SGHVS and CDR2 FQNEAQ. Trimming cost V 5 bases and J 8 bases, with 7 bases left between them. This CDR3 contains 11 residues.

This clone was counted a single time. Other DNA sequences within the sample encode an identical CDR3. The chain carries TRBV9 and TRBJ2-1; no definite D call. In germline, CDR1 is SGDLS, CDR2 YYNGEE. This CDR3 contains 12 residues. Trimming took off 1 base at V and 7 bases at J, with 6 bases between the two ends. This CDR3 reads CASSVRDNEQFF. The CDR3, as DNA: TGTGCCAGCAGCGTAAGAGATAATGAGCAGTTCTTC.

The CDR3 region is CASSLRSAMETQYF. The CDR3 coding sequence is TGTGCCAGCAGTTTACGCTCAGCGATGGAGACCCAGTACTTC. The J gene is TRBJ2-5, the V gene TRBV28; D gene unclear. The V gene's germline CDR1 is MDHEN and CDR2 SYDVKM. V was clipped by 2 bases and J by 5 bases, with 12 bases between them. The CDR3 length is 14 residues. Using reference TRBV28 and TRBJ2-5 for the parts outside the CDR3, the full variable domain is DVKVTQSSRYLVKRTGEKVFLECVQDMDHENMFWYRQDPGLGLRLIYFSYDVKMKEKGDIPEGYSVSREKKERFSLILESASTNQTSMYLCASSLRSAMETQYFGPGTRLLVL.

For this clone: A much larger clone differs from this one at a single base, so this may be a read error. The V gene is TRBV28, the J gene TRBJ2-3; D uncertain. Germline values: CDR1 MDHEN, CDR2 SYDVKM. Trimming removed 1 base at V and 7 bases at J, with 3 bases between. CDR3 length equals 11 residues. The CDR3 spells CASSLSYTQYF. The CDR3 DNA sequence: TGTGCCAGCAGTTTATCCTATACGCAGTATTTT. The full variable domain, in which reference TRBV28 and TRBJ2-3 provide the parts outside the CDR3, is DVKVTQSSRYLVKRTGEKVFLECVQDMDHENMFWYRQDPGLGLRLIYFSYDVKMKEKGDIPEGYSVSREKKERFSLILESASTNQTSMYLCASSLSYTQYFGPGTRLTVL.

This chain connects TRBV9 to TRBJ2-1; 8 nucleotides match TRBD1. The CDR3 has 15 residues. V dropped 3 bases and J dropped 0; count of bases not matched to a gene: 2. Germline CDR1 and CDR2: SGDLS and YYNGEE. The CDR3 loop is CASSGQGASYNEQFF. The CDR3 DNA reads as TGTGCCAGCAGCGGCCAGGGGGCCTCCTACAATGAGCAGTTCTTC. The full variable domain, in which reference TRBV9 and TRBJ2-1 provide the parts outside the CDR3, is DSGVTQTPKHLITATGQRVTLRCSPRSGDLSVYWYQQSLDQGLQFLIQYYNGEERAKGNILERFSAQQFPDLHSELNLSSLELGDSALYFCASSGQGASYNEQFFGPGTRLTVL.

With regard to this clone: A read error is possible here, since a much larger clone lies one base away. This sample also contains other DNA sequences that code for the same CDR3. The rearrangement uses TRBV29-1 and TRBJ2-6; the D gene is possibly TRBD1 (5 bases). This CDR3 is built from 14 residues. Germline V gene lookup returns CDR1 SQVTM and CDR2 ANQGSEA. CDR3: CSVFVASGANVLTF. The CDR3, as DNA: TGCAGCGTTTTCGTGGCGTCTGGGGCCAATGTCCTGACTTTC.

V gene TRBV4-1 combines with J gene TRBJ2-7; tentatively, D is TRBD1 or TRBD2 (6 bases each). With 0 bases removed from V and 9 bases from J, the gap between germline ends came to 12 bases. CDR3 length: 13 amino acids. The germline V gene has CDR1 MGHRA and CDR2 YSYEKL. CDR3 sequence: CASSQDPGATQYF. The CDR3 DNA follows: TGCGCCAGCAGCCAAGATCCGGGGGCCACGCAGTACTTC.

This chain connects TRBV5-6 to TRBJ2-6; TRBD1 might be the D (5 bases). The V end lost 4 bases, the J end lost 0 bases, and 8 bases lay between the germline ends. Germline loops: CDR1 SGHDT, CDR2 YYEEEE. CDR3 length equals 15 residues. CDR3 loop: CASSADSSGANVLTF. CDR3 DNA sequence: TGTGCCAGCAGCGCTGACAGCTCTGGGGCCAACGTCCTGACTTTC.

This clone was seen more than once but under ten times. The J gene is TRBJ2-7, the V gene TRBV5-1; D gene ambiguous. Germline V gives CDR1 SGHRS, CDR2 YFSETQ. The CDR3 loop spans 11 amino acids. Trimming left V 2 bases short and J 7 bases short, with 7 bases between. The CDR3 bases are TGCGCCAGCAGCTTCTCAGTTGAGCAGTACTTC. Amino acid sequence: CASSFSVEQYF.

The chain couples TRBV28 to TRBJ2-7; perhaps TRBD2 as D (6 bases). Trimming stripped 6 bases from V and 4 bases from J, with 22 bases between. CDR3 size: 16 residues. Germline loops: CDR1 MDHEN, CDR2 SYDVKM. CDR3: CASSSPSGGVRYEQYF. As DNA, the CDR3 is TGTGCCAGCAGCTCCCCCTCCGGGGGAGTCCGATACGAGCAGTACTTC.

The chain links TRBV5-1 to TRBJ2-7; weak D call: TRBD1 (6 bases). Germline assignment: CDR1 SGHRS and CDR2 YFSETQ. V was cut by 3 bases and J by 0 bases, with 7 bases left in between. The CDR3 loop spans 13 amino acids. The CDR3 bases are TGCGCCAGCAGCTGGACAGTCTCCTACGAGCAGTACTTC. It is translated as CASSWTVSYEQYF.